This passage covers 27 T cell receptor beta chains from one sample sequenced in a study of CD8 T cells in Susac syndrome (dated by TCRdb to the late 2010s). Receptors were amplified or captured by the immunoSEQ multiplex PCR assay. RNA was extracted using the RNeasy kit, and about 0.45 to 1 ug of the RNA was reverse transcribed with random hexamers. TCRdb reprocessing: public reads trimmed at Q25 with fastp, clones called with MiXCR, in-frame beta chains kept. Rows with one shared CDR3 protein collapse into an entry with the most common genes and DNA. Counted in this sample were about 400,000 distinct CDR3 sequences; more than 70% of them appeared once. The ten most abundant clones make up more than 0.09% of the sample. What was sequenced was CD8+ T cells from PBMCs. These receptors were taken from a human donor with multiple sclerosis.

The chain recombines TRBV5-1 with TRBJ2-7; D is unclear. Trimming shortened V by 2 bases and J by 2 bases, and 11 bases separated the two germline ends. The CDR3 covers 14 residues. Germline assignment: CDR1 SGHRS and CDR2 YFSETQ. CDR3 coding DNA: TGCGCCAGCAGCTTTCGGACGGCTACCTACGAGCAGTACTTC. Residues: CASSFRTATYEQYF.

The CDR3 loop is CASSLSVDLYEQYF. The DNA of the CDR3 is TGTGCCAGCAGTCTTAGCGTCGACCTCTACGAGCAGTACTTC. This chain joins TRBV6-5 and TRBJ2-7, with a weak D call TRBD2 (5 bases). Between the trimmed V and J ends, which lost 5 bases and 3 bases, there was a span of 14 bases. The length of the CDR3 is 14 residues. Germline CDR1 and CDR2: MNHEY and SVGAGI.

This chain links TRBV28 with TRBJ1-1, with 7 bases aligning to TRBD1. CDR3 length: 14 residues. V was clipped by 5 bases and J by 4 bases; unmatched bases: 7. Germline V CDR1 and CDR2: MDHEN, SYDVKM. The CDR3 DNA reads TGTGCCAGCAGTCTCACAGGGGTGAGCACTGAAGCTTTCTTT. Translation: CASSLTGVSTEAFF.

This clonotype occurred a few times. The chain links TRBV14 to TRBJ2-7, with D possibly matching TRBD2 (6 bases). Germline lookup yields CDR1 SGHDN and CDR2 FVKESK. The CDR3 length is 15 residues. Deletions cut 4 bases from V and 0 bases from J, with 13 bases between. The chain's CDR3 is CASSPASAGSYEQYF. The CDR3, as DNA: TGTGCCAGCAGCCCCGCTTCAGCGGGCTCCTACGAGCAGTACTTC.

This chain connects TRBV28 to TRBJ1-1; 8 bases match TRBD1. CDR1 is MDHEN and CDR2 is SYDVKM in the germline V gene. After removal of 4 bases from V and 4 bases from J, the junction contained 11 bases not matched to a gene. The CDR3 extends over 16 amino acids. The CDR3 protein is CASSSRDRRWSTEAFF. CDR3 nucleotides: TGTGCCAGCAGTTCCCGGGACAGGCGGTGGAGCACTGAAGCTTTCTTT.

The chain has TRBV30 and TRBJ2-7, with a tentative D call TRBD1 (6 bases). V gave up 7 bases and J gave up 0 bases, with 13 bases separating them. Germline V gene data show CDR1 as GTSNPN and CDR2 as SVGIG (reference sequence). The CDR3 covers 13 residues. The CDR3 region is CASQGQSSYEQYF. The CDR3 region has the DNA TGTGCCTCCCAAGGACAGAGCTCCTACGAGCAGTACTTC.

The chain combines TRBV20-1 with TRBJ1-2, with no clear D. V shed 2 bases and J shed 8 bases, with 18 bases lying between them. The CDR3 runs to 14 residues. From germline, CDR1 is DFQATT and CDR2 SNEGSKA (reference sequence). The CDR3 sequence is CSARSDFGGWGYTF. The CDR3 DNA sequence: TGCAGTGCTAGATCAGACTTCGGAGGGTGGGGCTACACCTTC.

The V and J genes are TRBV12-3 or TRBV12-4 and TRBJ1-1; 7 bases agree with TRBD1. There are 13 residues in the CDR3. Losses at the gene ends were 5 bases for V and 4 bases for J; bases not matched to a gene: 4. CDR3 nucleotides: TGTGCCAGCAGTGCGACAGGGATCACTGAAGCTTTCTTT. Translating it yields CASSATGITEAFF.

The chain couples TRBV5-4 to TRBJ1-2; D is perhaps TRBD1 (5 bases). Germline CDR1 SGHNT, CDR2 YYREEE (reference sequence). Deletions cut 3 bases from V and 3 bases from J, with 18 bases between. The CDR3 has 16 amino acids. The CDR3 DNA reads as TGTGCCAGCAGCTGGGACGCCATCGGGTCGGACTATGGCTACACCTTC. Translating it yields CASSWDAIGSDYGYTF.

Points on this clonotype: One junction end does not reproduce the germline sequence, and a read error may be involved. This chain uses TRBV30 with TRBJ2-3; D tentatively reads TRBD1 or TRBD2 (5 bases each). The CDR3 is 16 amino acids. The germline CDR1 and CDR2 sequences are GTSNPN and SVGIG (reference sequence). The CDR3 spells CAWSETGTQHTYTQYF. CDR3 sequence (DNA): TGTGCCTGGAGCGAGACCGGGACCCAACACACATATACGCAGTATTTT.

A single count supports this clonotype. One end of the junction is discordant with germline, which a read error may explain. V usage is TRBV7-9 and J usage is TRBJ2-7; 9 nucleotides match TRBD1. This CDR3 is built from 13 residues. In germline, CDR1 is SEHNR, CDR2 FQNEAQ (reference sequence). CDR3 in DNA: TGTGCCAGCAGCCCGGACAGGGGCTACCAGCAGTACTTC. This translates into CASSPDRGYQQYF.

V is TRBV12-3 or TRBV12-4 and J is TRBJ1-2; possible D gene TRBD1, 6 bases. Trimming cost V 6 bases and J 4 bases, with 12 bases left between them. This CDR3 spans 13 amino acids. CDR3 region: CASSDTGPYGYTF. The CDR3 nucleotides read TGTGCCAGCAGCGACACAGGGCCCTATGGCTACACCTTC.

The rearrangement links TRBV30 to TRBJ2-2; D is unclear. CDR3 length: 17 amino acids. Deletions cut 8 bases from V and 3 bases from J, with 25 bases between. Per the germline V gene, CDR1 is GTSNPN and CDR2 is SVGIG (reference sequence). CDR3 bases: TGTGCCCGGGCCGTTATTTGGAGTGAGGACGACACCGGGGAGCTGTTTTTT. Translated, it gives CARAVIWSEDDTGELFF.

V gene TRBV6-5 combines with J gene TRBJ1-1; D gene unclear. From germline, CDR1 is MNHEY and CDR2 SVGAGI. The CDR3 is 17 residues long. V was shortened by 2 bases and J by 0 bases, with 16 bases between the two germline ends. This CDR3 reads CASSYTVLGSLNTEAFF. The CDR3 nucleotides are TGTGCCAGCAGTTACACTGTTCTCGGGAGTCTGAACACTGAAGCTTTCTTT.

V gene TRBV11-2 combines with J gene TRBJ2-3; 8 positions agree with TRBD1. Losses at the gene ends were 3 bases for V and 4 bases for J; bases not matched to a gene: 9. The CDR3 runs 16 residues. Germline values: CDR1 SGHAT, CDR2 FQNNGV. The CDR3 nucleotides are TGTGCCAGCAGCTTCAGGGGGCGCATTGGTCCAGATACGCAGTATTTT. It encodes CASSFRGRIGPDTQYF. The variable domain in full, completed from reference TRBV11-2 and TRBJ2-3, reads EAGVAQSPRYKIIEKRQSVAFWCNPISGHATLYWYQQILGQGPKLLIQFQNNGVVDDSQLPKDRFSAERLKGVDSTLKIQPAKLEDSAVYLCASSFRGRIGPDTQYFGPGTRLTVL.

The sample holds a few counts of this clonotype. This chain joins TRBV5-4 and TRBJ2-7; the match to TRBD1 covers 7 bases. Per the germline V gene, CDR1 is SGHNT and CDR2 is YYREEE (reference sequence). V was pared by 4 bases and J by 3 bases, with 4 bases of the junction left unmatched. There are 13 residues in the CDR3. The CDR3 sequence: CASSRDSFYEQYF. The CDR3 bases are TGTGCCAGCAGCCGGGACAGTTTCTACGAGCAGTACTTC.

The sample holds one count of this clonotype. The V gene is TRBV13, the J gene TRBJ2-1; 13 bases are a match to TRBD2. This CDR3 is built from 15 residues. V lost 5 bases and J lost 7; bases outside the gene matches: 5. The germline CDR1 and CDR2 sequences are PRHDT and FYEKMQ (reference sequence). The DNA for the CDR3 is TGTGCCAGCAGCCCAATGGGACTAGCGGGAAATGAGCAGTTCTTC. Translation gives CASSPMGLAGNEQFF.

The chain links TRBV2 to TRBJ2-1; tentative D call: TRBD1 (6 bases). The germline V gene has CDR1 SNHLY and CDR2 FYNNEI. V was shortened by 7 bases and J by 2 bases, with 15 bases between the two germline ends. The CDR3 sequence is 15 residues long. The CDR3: CASIGTLNTYNEQFF. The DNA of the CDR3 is TGTGCCAGCATAGGGACACTGAATACCTACAATGAGCAGTTCTTC. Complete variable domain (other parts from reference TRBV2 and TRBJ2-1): EPEVTQTPSHQVTQMGQEVILRCVPISNHLYFYWYRQILGQKVEFLVSFYNNEISEKSEIFDDQFSVERPDGSNFTLKIRSTKLEDSAMYFCASIGTLNTYNEQFFGPGTRLTVL.

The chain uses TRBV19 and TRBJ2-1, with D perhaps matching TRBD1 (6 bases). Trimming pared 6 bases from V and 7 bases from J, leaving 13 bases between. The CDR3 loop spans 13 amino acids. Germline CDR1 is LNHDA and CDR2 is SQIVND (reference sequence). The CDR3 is CASSSWGQNEQFF. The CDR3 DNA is TGTGCCAGTAGCAGCTGGGGACAAAATGAGCAGTTCTTC.

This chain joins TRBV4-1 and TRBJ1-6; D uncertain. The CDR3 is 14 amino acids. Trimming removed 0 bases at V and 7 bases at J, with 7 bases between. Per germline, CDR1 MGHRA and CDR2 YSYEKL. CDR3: CASSQDLGNSPLHF. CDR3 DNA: TGCGCCAGCAGCCAAGATCTGGGGAATTCACCCCTCCACTTT.

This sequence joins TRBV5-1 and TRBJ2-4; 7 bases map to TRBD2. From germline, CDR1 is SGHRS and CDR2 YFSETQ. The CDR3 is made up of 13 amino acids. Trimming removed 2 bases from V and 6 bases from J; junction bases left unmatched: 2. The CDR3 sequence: CASSFWGGNIQYF. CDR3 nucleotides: TGCGCCAGCAGCTTTTGGGGGGGAAACATTCAGTACTTC.

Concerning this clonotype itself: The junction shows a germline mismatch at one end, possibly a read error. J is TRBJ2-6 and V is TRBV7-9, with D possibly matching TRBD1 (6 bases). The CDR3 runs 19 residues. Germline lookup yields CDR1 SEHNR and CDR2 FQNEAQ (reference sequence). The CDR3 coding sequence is TGTGACAGCAGCTTATGGTCGGAGGCAGGGGCAGCGGGGGCCAACGTCCTGACTTTC. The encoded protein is CDSSLWSEAGAAGANVLTF.

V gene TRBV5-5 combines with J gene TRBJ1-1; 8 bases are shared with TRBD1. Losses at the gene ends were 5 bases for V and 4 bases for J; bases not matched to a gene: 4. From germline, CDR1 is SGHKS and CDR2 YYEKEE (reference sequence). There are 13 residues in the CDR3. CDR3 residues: CASRLTGATEAFF. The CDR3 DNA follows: TGTGCCAGCAGGTTGACAGGGGCCACTGAAGCTTTCTTT.

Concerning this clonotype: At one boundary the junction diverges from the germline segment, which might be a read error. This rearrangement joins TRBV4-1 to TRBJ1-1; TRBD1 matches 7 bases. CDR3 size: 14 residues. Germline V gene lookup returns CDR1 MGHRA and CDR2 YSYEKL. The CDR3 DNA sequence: TGCGCCAGTAGCCAGGCGACAGGGTCCACTGAAGCTTTCTTT. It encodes CASSQATGSTEAFF.

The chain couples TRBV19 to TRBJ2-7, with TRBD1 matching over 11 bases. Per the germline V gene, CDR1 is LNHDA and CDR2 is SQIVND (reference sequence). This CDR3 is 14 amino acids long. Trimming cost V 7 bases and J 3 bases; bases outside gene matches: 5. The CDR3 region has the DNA TGTGCCAGTATCGGTGGGACAGGGGGCTACGAGCAGTACTTC. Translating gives CASIGGTGGYEQYF.

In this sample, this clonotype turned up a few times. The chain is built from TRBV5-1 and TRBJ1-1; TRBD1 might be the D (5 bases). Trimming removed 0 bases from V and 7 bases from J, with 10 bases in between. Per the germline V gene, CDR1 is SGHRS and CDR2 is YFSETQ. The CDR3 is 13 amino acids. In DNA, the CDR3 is TGCGCCAGCAGCTTGGCCTCAGGGATTGAAGCTTTCTTT. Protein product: CASSLASGIEAFF.

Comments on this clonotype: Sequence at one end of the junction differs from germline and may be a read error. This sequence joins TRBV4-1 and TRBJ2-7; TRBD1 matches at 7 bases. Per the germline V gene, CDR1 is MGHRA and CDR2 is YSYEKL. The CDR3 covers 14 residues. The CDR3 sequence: CASSQGTEAYEQYF. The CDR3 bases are TGTGCCAGCAGCCAAGGGACAGAAGCCTACGAGCAGTACTTC.